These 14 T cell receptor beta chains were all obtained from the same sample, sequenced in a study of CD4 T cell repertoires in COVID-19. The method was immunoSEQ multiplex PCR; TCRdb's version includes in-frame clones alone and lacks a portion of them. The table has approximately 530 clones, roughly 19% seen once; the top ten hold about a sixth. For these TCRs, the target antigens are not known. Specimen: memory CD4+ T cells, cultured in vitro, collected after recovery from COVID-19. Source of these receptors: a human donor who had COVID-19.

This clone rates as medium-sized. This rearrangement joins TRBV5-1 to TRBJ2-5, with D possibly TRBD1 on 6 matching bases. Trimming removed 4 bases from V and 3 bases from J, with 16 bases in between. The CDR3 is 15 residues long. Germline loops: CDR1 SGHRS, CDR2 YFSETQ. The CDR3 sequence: CASSGGHPLEETQYF. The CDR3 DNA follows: TGCGCCAGCAGCGGGGGACACCCTTTAGAAGAGACCCAGTACTTC. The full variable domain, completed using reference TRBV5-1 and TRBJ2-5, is KAGVTQTPRYLIKTRGQQVTLSCSPISGHRSVSWYQQTPGQGLQFLFEYFSETQRNKGNFPGRFSGRQFSNSRSEMNVSTLELGDSALYLCASSGGHPLEETQYFGPGTRLLVL.

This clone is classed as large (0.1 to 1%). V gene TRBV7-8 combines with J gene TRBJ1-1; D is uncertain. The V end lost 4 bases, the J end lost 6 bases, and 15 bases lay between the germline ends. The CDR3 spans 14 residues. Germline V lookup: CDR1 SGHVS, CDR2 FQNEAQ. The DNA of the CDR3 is TGTGCCAGCAGCTCGTCTCTAGGTCTAGCTGAAGCTTTCTTT. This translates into CASSSSLGLAEAFF.

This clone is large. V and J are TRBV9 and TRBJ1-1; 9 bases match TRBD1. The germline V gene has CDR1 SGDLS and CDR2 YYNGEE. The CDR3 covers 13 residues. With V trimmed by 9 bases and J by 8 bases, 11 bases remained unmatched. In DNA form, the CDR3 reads TGTGCCACCTCCCCGACAGGGGGGTCCGAAGCTTTCTTT. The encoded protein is CATSPTGGSEAFF.

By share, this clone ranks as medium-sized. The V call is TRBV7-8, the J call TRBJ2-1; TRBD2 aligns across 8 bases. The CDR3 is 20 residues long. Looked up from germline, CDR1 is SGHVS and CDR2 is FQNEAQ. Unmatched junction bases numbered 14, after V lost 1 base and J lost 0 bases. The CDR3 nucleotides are TGTGCCAGCAGCTTAGGGACTAGCTTCTCGCGAGGGAGCTCCTACAATGAGCAGTTCTTC. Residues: CASSLGTSFSRGSSYNEQFF.

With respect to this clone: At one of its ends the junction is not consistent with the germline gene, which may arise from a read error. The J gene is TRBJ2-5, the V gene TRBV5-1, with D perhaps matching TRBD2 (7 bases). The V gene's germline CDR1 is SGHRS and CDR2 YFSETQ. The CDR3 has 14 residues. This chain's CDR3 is CARSLGGQQETQYF. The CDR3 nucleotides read TGCGCCCGCAGCTTGGGGGGGCAGCAAGAGACCCAGTACTTC.

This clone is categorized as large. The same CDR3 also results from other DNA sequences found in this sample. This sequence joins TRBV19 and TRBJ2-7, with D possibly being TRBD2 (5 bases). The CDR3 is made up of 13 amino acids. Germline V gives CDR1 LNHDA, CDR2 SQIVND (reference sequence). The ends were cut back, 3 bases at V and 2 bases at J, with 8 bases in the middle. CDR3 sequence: CASSMDSTYEQYF. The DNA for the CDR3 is TGTGCCAGTAGTATGGACTCCACCTACGAGCAGTACTTC.

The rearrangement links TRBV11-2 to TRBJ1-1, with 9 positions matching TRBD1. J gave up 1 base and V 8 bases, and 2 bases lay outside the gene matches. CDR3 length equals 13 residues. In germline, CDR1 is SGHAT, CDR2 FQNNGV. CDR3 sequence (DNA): TGTGCCAGCGGGACAGGGCCGAACACTGAAGCTTTCTTT. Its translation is CASGTGPNTEAFF.

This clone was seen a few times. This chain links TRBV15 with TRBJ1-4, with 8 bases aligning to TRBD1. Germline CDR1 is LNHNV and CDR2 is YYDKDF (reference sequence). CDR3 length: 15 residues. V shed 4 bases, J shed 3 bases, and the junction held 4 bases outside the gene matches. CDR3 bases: TGTGCCACCAGCATTGACAGGGGTGCTAATGAAAAACTGTTTTTT. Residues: CATSIDRGANEKLFF.

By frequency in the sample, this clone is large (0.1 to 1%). In DNA form, the CDR3 reads TGTGCCAGCAGCTTAGGTTCGACGCCCCTCGGCTACACCTTC. Residues: CASSLGSTPLGYTF. The chain couples TRBV7-9 to TRBJ1-2; D gene unclear. Germline assignment: CDR1 SEHNR and CDR2 FQNEAQ (reference sequence). The CDR3 consists of 14 residues. The V gene lost 1 base and the J gene lost 8 bases, with 14 bases spanning the gap. The whole variable domain, filled in from reference TRBV7-9 and TRBJ1-2, reads DTGVSQNPRHKITKRGQNVTFRCDPISEHNRLYWYRQTLGQGPEFLTYFQNEAQLEKSRLLSDRFSAERPKGSFSTLEIQRTEQGDSAMYLCASSLGSTPLGYTFGSGTRLTVV.

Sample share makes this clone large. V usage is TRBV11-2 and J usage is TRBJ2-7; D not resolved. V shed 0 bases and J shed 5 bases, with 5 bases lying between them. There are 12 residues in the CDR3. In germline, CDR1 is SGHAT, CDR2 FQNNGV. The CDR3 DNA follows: TGTGCCAGCAGCTTAGATTCTCACGAGCAGTACTTC. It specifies CASSLDSHEQYF.

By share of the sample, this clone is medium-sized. The CDR3 sequence: CASSQDLGLASTDTQYF. The DNA of the CDR3 is TGCGCCAGCAGCCAAGATCTGGGACTAGCGAGCACAGATACGCAGTATTTT. The V call is TRBV4-1, the J call TRBJ2-3; 10 bases line up with TRBD2. From germline, CDR1 is MGHRA and CDR2 YSYEKL. The CDR3 covers 17 residues. V lost 0 bases to trimming and J lost 0 bases; unmatched junction nucleotides: 3.

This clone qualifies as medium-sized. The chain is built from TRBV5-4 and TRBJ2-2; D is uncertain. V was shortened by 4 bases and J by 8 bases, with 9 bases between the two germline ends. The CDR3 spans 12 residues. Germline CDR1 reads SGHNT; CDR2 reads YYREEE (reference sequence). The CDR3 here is CASSPFPGELFF. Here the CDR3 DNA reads TGTGCCAGCAGCCCTTTTCCGGGGGAGCTGTTTTTT.

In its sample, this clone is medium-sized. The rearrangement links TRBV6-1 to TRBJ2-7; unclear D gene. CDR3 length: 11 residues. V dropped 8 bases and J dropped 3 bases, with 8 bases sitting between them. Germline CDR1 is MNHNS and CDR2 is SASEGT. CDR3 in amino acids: CASQLSYEQYF. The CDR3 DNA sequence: TGTGCCAGCCAGCTAAGCTACGAGCAGTACTTC.

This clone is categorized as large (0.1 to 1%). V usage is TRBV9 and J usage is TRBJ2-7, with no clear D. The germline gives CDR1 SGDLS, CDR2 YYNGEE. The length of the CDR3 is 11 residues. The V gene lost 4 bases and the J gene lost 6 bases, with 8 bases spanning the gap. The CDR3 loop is CASSSATEQYF. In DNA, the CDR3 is TGTGCCAGCAGCTCAGCCACCGAGCAGTACTTC.